These T cell receptor beta chains were read from a single sample in a study of response to subunit inactivated influenza vaccine. TCRdb reanalysed the RT-PCR reads using MiXCR and keeps one entry per CDR3 protein. The sample holds hundreds of thousands of distinct CDR3 sequences; 6.5% to 8% are singletons and the top ten take 10% to 15%. The sequencing here drew on PBMCs from blood, taken less than 30 months after vaccination. The receptor source for this set is a man between 50 and 69 years old who received an inactivated influenza vaccine. The CDR3 runs from the conserved cysteine through the conserved F or W. The D gene is left open where the match is weak. The size of a clone is reported for some rows only, either as once, few or many, or as a class for expanded clones.

d_call | j_call | clone_size | v_call | cdr3_aa | cdr3_nt
. | TRBJ2-2 | few | TRBV10-3 | CAIVGRANTGELFF | TGTGCCATCGTGGGCAGGGCGAACACCGGGGAGCTGTTTTTT
TRBD1 | TRBJ1-6 | . | TRBV7-8 | CASSWRRTGDSPLHF | TGTGCCAGCAGCTGGAGGAGGACAGGGGATTCACCCCTCCACTTT
. | TRBJ2-1 | many | TRBV5-1 | CASSLADWGYGNEQFF | TGCGCCAGCAGCTTGGCCGATTGGGGGTACGGGAATGAGCAGTTCTTC
TRBD2 | TRBJ2-5 | few | TRBV12-3/TRBV12-4 | CASSHLGTSGMETQYF | TGTGCCAGCAGCCACTTGGGGACTAGCGGGATGGAGACCCAGTACTTC
TRBD1 | TRBJ1-2 | few | TRBV7-9 | CASTPIPRGPYGYTF | TGTGCCAGCACCCCGATCCCCAGGGGGCCCTATGGCTACACCTTC
TRBD1 | TRBJ2-5 | many | TRBV5-1 | CASSLRTGGDGTQYF | TGCGCCAGCAGCTTAAGGACAGGGGGCGACGGGACCCAGTACTTC
TRBD2 | TRBJ2-7 | many | TRBV18 | CASSPSGRRTYEQYF | TGTGCCAGCTCCCCAAGCGGGAGGAGAACCTACGAGCAGTACTTC
TRBD1 | TRBJ2-7 | . | TRBV5-1 | CASSSDGQAYEQYF | TGCGCCAGCAGTTCTGACGGACAGGCCTACGAGCAGTACTTC
. | TRBJ2-4 | . | TRBV12-3/TRBV12-4 | CASSLRDSDIQYF | TGTGCCAGCAGTCTTAGGGATAGTGACATTCAGTACTTC
TRBD1 | TRBJ1-1 | many | TRBV5-5 | CASSSVPRGVNTEAFF | TGTGCCAGCAGCTCAGTACCCAGGGGGGTGAACACTGAAGCTTTCTTT
TRBD1 | TRBJ2-3 | many | TRBV20-1 | CSAQRGWAGGADTQYF | TGCAGTGCCCAGAGAGGGTGGGCAGGGGGCGCAGATACGCAGTATTTT
. | TRBJ2-1 | . | TRBV4-1 | CASSHPATSSLSYNEQFF | TGCGCCAGCAGCCATCCCGCGACCTCAAGCCTCTCCTACAATGAGCAGTTCTTC
TRBD2 | TRBJ2-3 | . | TRBV12-3/TRBV12-4 | CASVGTSGRGADTQYF | TGTGCCAGCGTTGGGACTAGCGGGAGGGGCGCAGATACGCAGTATTTT
TRBD2 | TRBJ2-1 | many | TRBV27 | CASSFQTSGASTEQFF | TGTGCCAGCAGTTTCCAGACTAGCGGGGCATCCACTGAGCAGTTCTTC
. | TRBJ1-5 | few | TRBV20-1 | CSARGGGNNQPQHF | TGCAGTGCTAGAGGTGGCGGTAACAATCAGCCCCAGCATTTT
. | TRBJ2-7 | . | TRBV7-2 | CASSSFASYEQYF | TGTGCCAGCAGCTCCTTTGCCAGCTACGAGCAGTACTTC
. | TRBJ2-3 | few | TRBV29-1 | CSARSASTDTQYF | TGCAGCGCCCGGTCGGCTAGCACAGATACGCAGTATTTT
. | TRBJ1-5 | many | TRBV24-1 | CATSDQQGIWDQPQHF | TGTGCCACCAGTGATCAACAGGGAATTTGGGATCAGCCCCAGCATTTT
. | TRBJ1-1 | many | TRBV20-1 | CSASQGVGTEAFF | TGCAGTGCTAGTCAGGGAGTAGGAACTGAAGCTTTCTTT
. | TRBJ1-5 | many | TRBV12-3/TRBV12-4 | CASSLVGRNQPQHF | TGTGCCAGCAGTTTAGTGGGGCGTAATCAGCCCCAGCATTTT
. | TRBJ2-1 | . | TRBV5-1 | CASSLAIGGSYNEQFF | TGCGCCAGCAGCTTGGCCATAGGGGGAAGTTACAATGAGCAGTTCTTC
. | TRBJ2-3 | few | TRBV29-1 | CSVGRRLGDTQYF | TGCAGCGTGGGACGTCGCCTCGGAGATACGCAGTATTTT
TRBD1 | TRBJ1-2 | . | TRBV14 | CASSPTGTGFGYTF | TGTGCCAGCAGCCCTACCGGGACAGGGTTTGGCTACACCTTC
. | TRBJ2-7 | . | TRBV6-2/TRBV6-3 | CASSYFAPSYEQYF | TGTGCCAGCAGTTATTTTGCCCCCTCCTACGAGCAGTACTTC
. | TRBJ1-1 | few | TRBV18 | CASSPPVRVNEAFF | TGTGCCAGCTCACCACCGGTAAGGGTAAATGAAGCTTTCTTT
TRBD2 | TRBJ2-2 | few | TRBV2 | CASSGTSRTGELFF | TGTGCCAGCAGTGGGACTAGCCGCACCGGGGAGCTGTTTTTT
TRBD2 | TRBJ2-1 | few | TRBV5-6 | CASSSTSGGIYNEQFF | TGTGCCAGCAGCTCAACTAGCGGGGGAATCTACAATGAGCAGTTCTTC
. | TRBJ1-1 | few | TRBV5-1 | CASSLAAGRGQTEAFF | TGCGCCAGCAGCTTGGCCGCAGGCAGGGGTCAAACTGAAGCTTTCTTT
. | TRBJ1-3 | . | TRBV20-1 | CSVGSGNTIYF | TGCAGTGTGGGGTCTGGAAACACCATATATTTT
TRBD1 | TRBJ2-5 | many | TRBV20-1 | CSGIPGQGDQETQYF | TGCAGTGGAATACCTGGACAGGGCGATCAAGAGACCCAGTACTTC
. | TRBJ2-1 | . | TRBV20-1 | CSARDTGERNEQFF | TGCAGTGCTAGGGACACGGGGGAAAGGAATGAGCAGTTCTTC
. | TRBJ1-2 | few | TRBV12-3/TRBV12-4 | CASSPRGPHGYTF | TGTGCCAGCAGTCCGCGGGGGCCCCATGGCTACACCTTC
. | TRBJ1-2 | . | TRBV20-1 | CSARAGSYGYTF | TGCAGTGCTAGAGCAGGGAGCTATGGCTACACCTTC
. | TRBJ2-5 | few | TRBV20-1 | CSARAGVWGETQYF | TGCAGTGCTAGAGCTGGCGTATGGGGAGAGACCCAGTACTTC
TRBD1 | TRBJ1-4 | . | TRBV7-6 | CASSFRQGRGKKLFF | TGTGCCAGCAGTTTCAGACAGGGGCGGGGTAAAAAACTGTTTTTT
TRBD2 | TRBJ2-5 | many | TRBV6-5 | CASSYTWTSGVGQETQYF | TGTGCCAGCAGTTACACTTGGACTAGCGGGGTAGGCCAAGAGACCCAGTACTTC